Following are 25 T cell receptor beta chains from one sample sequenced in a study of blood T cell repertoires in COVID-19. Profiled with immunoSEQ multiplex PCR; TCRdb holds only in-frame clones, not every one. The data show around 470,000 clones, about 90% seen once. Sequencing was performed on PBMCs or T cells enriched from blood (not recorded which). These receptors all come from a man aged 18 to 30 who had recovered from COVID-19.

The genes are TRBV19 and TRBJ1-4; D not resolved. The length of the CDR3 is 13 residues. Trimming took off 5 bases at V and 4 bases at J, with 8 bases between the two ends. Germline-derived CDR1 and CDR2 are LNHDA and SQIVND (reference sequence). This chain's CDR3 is CASSQVFNEKLFF. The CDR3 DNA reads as TGTGCCAGTAGTCAGGTCTTTAATGAAAAACTGTTTTTT.

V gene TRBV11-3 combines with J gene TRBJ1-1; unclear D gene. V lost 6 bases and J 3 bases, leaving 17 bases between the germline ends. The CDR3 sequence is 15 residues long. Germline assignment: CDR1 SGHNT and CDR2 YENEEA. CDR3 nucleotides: TGTGCCAGCAGAAAAGAGGGCCAGAAGGACACTGAAGCTTTCTTT. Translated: CASRKEGQKDTEAFF. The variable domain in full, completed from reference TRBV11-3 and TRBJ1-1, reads EAGVVQSPRYKIIEKKQPVAFWCNPISGHNTLYWYLQNLGQGPELLIRYENEEAVDDSQLPKDRFSAERLKGVDSTLKIQPAELGDSAVYLCASRKEGQKDTEAFFGQGTRLTVV.

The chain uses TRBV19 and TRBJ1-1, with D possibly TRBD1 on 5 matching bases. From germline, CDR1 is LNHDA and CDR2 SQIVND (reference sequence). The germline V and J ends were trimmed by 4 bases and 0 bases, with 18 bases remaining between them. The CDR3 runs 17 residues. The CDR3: CASSTPDGTWMNTEAFF. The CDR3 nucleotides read TGTGCCAGTAGTACCCCGGACGGGACTTGGATGAACACTGAAGCTTTCTTT. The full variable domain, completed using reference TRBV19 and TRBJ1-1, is DGGITQSPKYLFRKEGQNVTLSCEQNLNHDAMYWYRQDPGQGLRLIYYSQIVNDFQKGDIAEGYSVSREKKESFPLTVTSAQKNPTAFYLCASSTPDGTWMNTEAFFGQGTRLTVV.

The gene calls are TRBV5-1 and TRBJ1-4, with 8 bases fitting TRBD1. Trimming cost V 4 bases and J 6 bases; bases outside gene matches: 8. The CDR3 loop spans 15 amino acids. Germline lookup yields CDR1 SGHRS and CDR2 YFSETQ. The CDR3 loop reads CASSPHGQGDEKLFF. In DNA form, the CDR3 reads TGCGCCAGCAGCCCACACGGACAGGGCGATGAAAAACTGTTTTTT.

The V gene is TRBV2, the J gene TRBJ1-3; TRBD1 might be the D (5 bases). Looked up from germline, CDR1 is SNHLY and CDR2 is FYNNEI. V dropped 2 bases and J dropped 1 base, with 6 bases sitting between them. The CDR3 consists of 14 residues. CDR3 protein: CASSEQGSGNTIYF. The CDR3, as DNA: TGTGCCAGCAGTGAACAGGGATCTGGAAACACCATATATTTT.

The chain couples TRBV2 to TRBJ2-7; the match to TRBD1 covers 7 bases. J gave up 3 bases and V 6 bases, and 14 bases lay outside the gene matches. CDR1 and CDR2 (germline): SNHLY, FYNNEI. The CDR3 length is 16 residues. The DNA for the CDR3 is TGTGCCAGCAGCGCAACTCCGGGACAGTTGAACTACGAGCAGTACTTC. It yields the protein CASSATPGQLNYEQYF.

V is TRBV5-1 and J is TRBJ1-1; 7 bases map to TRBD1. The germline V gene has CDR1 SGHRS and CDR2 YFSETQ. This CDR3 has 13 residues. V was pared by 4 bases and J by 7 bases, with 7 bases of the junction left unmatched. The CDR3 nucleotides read TGCGCCAGCAGCCCACAGGGGTACGATGAAGCTTTCTTT. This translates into CASSPQGYDEAFF.

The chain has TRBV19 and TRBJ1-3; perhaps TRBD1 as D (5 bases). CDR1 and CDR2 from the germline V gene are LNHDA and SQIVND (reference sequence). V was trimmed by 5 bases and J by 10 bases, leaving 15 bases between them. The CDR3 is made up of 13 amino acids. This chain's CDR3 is CASSWGSADTIYF. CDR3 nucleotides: TGTGCCAGTAGTTGGGGCTCGGCTGATACCATATATTTT.

The CDR3 protein is CASSLGQATEAFF. CDR3 nucleotides: TGTGCCAGCAGCTTAGGACAGGCCACTGAAGCTTTCTTT. The rearrangement joins TRBV7-3 to TRBJ1-1, with 7 bases lining up with TRBD1. Germline V CDR1 and CDR2: SGHTA, FQGTGA. V was clipped by 2 bases and J by 4 bases; unmatched bases: 1. This CDR3 comprises 13 residues.

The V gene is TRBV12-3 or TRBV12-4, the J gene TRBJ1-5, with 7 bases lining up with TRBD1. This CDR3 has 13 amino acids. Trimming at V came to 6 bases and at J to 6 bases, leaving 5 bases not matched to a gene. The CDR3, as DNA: TGTGCCAGCAGCCAGGACAGGCTTCAGCCCCAGCATTTT. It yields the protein CASSQDRLQPQHF.

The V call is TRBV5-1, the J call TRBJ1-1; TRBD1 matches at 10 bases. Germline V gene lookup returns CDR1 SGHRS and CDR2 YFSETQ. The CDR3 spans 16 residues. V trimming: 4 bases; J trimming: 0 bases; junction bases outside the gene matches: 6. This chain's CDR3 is CASSPWTGGMNTEAFF. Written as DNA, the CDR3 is TGCGCCAGCAGCCCCTGGACAGGGGGTATGAACACTGAAGCTTTCTTT.

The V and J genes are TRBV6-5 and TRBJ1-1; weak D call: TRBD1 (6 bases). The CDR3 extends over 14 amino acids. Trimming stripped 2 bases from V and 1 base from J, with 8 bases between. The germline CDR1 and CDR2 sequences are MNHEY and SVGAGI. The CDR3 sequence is CASSYTGQNTEAFF. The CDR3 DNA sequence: TGTGCCAGCAGTTACACGGGACAGAACACTGAAGCTTTCTTT.

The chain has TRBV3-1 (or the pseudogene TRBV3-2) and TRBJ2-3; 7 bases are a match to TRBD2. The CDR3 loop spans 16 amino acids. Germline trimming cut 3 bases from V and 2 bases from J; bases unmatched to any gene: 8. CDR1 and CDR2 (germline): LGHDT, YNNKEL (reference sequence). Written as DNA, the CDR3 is TGTGCCAGCAGCCAGGGCAGCGGGGCATACACAGATACGCAGTATTTT. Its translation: CASSQGSGAYTDTQYF.

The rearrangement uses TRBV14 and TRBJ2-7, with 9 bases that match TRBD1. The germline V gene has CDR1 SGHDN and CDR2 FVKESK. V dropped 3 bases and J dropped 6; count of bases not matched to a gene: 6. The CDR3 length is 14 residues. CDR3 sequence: CASSQGTGLSEQYF. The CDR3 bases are TGTGCCAGCAGCCAGGGGACAGGGTTGTCCGAGCAGTACTTC.

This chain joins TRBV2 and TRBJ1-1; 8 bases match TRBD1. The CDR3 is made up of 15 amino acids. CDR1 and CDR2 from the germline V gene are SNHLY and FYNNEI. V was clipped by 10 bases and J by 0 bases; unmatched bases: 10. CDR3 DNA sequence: TGTGCCATAGAAAGGACAGGGTGGATGAACACTGAAGCTTTCTTT. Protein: CAIERTGWMNTEAFF.

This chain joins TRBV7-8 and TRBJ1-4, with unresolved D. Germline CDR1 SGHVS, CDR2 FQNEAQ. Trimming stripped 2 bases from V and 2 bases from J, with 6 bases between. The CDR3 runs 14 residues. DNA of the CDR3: TGTGCCAGCAGCTTACGGTCTACTAATGAAAAACTGTTTTTT. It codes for CASSLRSTNEKLFF.

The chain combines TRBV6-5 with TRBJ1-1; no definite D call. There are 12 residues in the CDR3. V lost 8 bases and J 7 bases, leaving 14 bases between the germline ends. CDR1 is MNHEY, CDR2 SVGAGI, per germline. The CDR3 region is CASGRVTNEAFF. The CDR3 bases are TGTGCCAGCGGGAGAGTCACCAATGAAGCTTTCTTT.

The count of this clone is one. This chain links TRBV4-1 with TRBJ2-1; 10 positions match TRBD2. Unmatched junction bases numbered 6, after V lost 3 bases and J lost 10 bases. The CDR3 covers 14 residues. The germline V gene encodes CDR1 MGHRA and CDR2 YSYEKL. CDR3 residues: CASSHPIAGGEQFF. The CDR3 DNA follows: TGCGCCAGCAGCCATCCCATAGCGGGAGGCGAGCAGTTCTTC.

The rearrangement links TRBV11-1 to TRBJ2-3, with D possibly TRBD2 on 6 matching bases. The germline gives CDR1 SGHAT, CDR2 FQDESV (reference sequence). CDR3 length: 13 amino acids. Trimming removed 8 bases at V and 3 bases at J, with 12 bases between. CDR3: CASGPGGTDTQYF. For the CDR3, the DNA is TGTGCCAGCGGGCCCGGGGGAACAGATACGCAGTATTTT.

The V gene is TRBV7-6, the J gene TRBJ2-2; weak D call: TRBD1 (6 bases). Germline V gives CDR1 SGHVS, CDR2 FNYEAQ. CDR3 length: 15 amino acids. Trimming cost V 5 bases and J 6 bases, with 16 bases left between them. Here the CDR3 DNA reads TGTGCCAGCAGCCCCTGGGGGCTTAACCCCGGGGAGCTGTTTTTT. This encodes CASSPWGLNPGELFF.

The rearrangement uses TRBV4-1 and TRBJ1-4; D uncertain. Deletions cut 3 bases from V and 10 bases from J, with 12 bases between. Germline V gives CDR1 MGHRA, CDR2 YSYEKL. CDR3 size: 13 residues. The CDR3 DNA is TGCGCCAGCAGCCAGGGAGGTTCGGCAAAACTGTTTTTT. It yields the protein CASSQGGSAKLFF.

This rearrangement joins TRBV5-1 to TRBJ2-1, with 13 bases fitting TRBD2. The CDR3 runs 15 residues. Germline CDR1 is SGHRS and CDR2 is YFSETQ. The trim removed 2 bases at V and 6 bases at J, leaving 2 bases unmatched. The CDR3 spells CASSLGTSGTNEQFF. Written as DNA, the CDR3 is TGCGCCAGCAGCTTAGGGACTAGCGGGACCAATGAGCAGTTCTTC.

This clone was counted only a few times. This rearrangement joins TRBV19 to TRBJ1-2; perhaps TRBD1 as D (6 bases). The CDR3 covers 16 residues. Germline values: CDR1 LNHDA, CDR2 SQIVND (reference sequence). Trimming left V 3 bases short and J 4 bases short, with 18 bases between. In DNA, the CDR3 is TGTGCCAGTAGTATGTTTCAGGGGACTATTGGCTATGGCTACACCTTC. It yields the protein CASSMFQGTIGYGYTF.

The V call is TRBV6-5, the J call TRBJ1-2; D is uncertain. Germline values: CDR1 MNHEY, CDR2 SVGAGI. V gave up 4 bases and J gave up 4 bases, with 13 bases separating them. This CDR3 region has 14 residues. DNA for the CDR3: TGTGCCAGCAGTTCGGACGGACGGGGCTATGGCTACACCTTC. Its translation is CASSSDGRGYGYTF.

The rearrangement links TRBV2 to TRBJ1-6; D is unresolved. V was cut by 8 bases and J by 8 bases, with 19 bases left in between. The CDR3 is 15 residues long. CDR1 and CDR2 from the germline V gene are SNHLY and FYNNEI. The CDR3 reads CASGIRPGVDSPLHF. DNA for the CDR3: TGTGCCAGCGGAATTCGACCCGGGGTGGATTCACCCCTCCACTTT.